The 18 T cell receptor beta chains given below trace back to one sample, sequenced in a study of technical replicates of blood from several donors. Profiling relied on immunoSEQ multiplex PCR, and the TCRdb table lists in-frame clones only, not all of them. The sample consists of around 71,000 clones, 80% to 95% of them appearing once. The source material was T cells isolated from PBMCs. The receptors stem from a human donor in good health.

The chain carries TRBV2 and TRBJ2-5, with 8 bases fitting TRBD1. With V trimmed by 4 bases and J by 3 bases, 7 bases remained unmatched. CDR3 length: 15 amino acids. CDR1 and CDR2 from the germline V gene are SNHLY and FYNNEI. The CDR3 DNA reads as TGTGCCAGCAGTGCCCCCCGGACAGGGAAAGAGACCCAGTACTTC. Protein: CASSAPRTGKETQYF.

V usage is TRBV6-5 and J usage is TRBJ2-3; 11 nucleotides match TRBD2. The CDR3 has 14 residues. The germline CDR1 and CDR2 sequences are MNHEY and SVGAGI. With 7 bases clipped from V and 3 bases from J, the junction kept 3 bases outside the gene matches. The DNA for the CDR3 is TGTGCCAGCACCGGGACTAGCGGTACAGATACGCAGTATTTT. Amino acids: CASTGTSGTDTQYF.

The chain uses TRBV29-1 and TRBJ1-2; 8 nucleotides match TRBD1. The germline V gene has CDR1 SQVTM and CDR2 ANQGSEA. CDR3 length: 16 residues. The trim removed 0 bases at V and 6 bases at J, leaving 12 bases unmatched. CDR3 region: CSVEDFAGGRLDGYTF. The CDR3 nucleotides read TGCAGCGTTGAAGATTTCGCAGGGGGCAGGCTAGATGGCTACACCTTC.

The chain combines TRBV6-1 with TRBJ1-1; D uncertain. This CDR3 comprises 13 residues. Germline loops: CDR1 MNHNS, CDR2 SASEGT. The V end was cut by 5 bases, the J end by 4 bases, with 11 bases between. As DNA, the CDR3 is TGTGCCAGCAGTAGCGGGAAATCCACTGAAGCTTTCTTT. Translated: CASSSGKSTEAFF.

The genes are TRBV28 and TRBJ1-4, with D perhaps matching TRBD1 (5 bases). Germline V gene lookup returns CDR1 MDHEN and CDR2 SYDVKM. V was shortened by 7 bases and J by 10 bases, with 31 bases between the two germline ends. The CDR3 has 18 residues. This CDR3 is CASNSMGGRAGSIGKLFF. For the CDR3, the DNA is TGTGCCAGCAACTCCATGGGGGGACGGGCAGGGTCGATTGGAAAACTGTTTTTT.

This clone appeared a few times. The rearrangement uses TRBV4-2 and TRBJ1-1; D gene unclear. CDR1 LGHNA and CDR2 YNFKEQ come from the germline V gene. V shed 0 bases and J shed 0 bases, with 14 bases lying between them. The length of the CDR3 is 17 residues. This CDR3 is CASSQDGRTAMNTEAFF. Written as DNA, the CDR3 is TGTGCCAGCAGCCAAGATGGGAGGACGGCCATGAACACTGAAGCTTTCTTT.

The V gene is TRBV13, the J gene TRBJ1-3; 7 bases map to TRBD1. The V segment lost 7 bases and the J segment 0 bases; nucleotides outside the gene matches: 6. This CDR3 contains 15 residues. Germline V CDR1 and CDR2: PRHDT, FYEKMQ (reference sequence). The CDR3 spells CASILQGSSGNTIYF. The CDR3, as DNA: TGTGCCAGCATCCTACAGGGGAGCTCTGGAAACACCATATATTTT.

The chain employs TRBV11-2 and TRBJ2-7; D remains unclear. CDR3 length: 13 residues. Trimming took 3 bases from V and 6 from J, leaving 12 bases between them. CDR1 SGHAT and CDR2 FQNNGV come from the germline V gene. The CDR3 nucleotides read TGTGCCAGCAGCTTGCGGAGCAGAGGCGAGCAGTACTTC. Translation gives CASSLRSRGEQYF.

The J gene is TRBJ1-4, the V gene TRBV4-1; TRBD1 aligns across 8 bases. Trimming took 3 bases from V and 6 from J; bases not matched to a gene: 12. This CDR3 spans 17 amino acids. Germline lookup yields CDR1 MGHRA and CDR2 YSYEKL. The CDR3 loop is CASSHPNGRGPDEKLFF. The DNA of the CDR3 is TGCGCCAGCAGCCACCCTAACGGCAGGGGGCCGGATGAAAAACTGTTTTTT.

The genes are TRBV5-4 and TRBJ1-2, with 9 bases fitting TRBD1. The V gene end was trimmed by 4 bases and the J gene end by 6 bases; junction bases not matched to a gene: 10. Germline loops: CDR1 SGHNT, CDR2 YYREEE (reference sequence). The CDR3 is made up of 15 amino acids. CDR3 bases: TGTGCCAGCAGCCCTCGTGGGACAGGGTACGATGGCTACACCTTC. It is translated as CASSPRGTGYDGYTF.

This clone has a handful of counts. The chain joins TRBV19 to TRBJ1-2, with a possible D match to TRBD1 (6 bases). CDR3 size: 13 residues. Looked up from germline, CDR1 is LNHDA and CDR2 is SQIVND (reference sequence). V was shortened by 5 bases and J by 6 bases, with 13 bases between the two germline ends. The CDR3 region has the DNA TGTGCCAGTAGTTTACAGGGAAGCCATGGCTACACCTTC. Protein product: CASSLQGSHGYTF. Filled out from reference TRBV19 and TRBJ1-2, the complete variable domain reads DGGITQSPKYLFRKEGQNVTLSCEQNLNHDAMYWYRQDPGQGLRLIYYSQIVNDFQKGDIAEGYSVSREKKESFPLTVTSAQKNPTAFYLCASSLQGSHGYTFGSGTRLTVV.

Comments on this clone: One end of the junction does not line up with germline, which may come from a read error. The CDR3 protein is CASSLNLASSYNEQFF. The CDR3 DNA follows: TGTGCTAGCAGCTTAAATCTCGCGAGCTCCTACAATGAGCAGTTCTTC. The V call is TRBV7-7, the J call TRBJ2-1; D call uncertain. Germline V CDR1 and CDR2: SSHAT, FNYEAQ (reference sequence). This CDR3 region has 16 residues.

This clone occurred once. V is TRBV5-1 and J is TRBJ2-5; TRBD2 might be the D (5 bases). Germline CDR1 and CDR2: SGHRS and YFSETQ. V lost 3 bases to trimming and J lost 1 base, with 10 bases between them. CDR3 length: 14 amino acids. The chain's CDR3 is CASSSERFQETQYF. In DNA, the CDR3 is TGCGCCAGCAGCTCCGAGCGGTTCCAAGAGACCCAGTACTTC.

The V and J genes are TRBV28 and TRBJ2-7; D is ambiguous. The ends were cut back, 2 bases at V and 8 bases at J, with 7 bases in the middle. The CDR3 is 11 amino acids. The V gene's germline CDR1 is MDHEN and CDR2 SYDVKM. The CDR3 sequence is CASSLILQQYF. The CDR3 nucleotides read TGTGCCAGCAGTTTAATACTCCAGCAGTACTTC.

CDR3 residues: CASSPSGRAGDTQYF. The CDR3 DNA reads TGTGCCAGCAGCCCTAGCGGGAGGGCCGGGGATACGCAGTATTTT. The chain carries TRBV9 and TRBJ2-3; TRBD2 aligns across 12 bases. This CDR3 is built from 15 residues. V was pared by 4 bases and J by 6 bases, with 6 bases of the junction left unmatched. Germline CDR1 SGDLS, CDR2 YYNGEE.

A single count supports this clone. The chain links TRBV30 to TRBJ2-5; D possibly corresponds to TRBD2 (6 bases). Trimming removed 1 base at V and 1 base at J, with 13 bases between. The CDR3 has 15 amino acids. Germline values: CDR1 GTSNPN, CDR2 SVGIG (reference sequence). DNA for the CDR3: TGTGCCTGGAGTGCTCCGACCGGGAGCCAAGAGACCCAGTACTTC. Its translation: CAWSAPTGSQETQYF.

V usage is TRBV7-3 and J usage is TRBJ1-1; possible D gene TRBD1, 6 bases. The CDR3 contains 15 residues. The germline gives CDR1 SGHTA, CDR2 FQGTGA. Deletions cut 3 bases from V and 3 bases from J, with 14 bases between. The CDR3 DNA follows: TGTGCCAGCAGCTTTCTTGGGGGCCTTCACACTGAAGCTTTCTTT. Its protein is CASSFLGGLHTEAFF.

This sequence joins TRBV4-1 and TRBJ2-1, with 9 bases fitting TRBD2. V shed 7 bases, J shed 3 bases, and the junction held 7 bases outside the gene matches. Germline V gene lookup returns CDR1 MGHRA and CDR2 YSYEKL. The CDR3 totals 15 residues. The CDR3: CASNTYSGSYNEQFF. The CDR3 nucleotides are TGCGCCAGCAACACCTATAGCGGGAGCTACAATGAGCAGTTCTTC.